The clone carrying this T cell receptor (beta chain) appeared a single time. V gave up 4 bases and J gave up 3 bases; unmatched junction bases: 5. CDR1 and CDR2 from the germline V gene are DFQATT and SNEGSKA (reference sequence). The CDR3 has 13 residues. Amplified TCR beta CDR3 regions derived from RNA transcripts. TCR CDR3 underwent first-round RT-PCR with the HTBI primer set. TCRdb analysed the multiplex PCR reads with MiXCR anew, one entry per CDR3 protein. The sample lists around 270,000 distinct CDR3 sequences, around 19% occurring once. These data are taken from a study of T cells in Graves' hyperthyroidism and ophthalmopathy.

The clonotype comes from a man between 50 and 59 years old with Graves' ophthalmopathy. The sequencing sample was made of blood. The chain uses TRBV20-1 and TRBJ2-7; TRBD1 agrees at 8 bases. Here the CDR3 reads CSAITGGGYEQYF. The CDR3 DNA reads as TGCAGTGCTATTACAGGGGGAGGCTACGAGCAGTACTTC.